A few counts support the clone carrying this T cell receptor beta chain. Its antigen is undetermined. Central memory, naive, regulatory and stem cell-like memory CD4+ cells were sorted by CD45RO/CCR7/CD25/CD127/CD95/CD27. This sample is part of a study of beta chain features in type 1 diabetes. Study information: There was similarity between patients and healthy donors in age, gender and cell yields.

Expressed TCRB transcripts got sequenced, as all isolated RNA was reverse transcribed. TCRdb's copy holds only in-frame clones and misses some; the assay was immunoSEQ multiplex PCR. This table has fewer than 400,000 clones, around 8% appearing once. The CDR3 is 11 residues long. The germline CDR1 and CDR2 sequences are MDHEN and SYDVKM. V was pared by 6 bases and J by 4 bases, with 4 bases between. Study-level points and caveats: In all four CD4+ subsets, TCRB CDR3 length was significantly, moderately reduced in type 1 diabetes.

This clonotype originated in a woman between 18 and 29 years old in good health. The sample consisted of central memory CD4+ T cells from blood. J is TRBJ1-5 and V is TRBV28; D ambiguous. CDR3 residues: CASRDNQPQHF. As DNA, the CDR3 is TGTGCCAGCAGGGATAATCAGCCCCAGCATTTT.